This TCR beta chain was sequenced for a study of T-cell reconstitution after alpha-beta-depleted transplantation in children. Deletions cut 5 bases from V and 5 bases from J, with 7 bases between. This CDR3 has 11 amino acids. Germline values: CDR1 SEHNR, CDR2 FQNEAQ (reference sequence). Whole-study findings and limits: Several hundred expanded graft clones reportedly supplied alpha-beta T cells about two months after transplant. Most T-cell counts and diversity one year after the transplant came from T cells that were newly produced.

Library preparation (for TCRbeta) was performed with unique molecular identifiers. TCRdb re-analysed the PCR reads in MiXCR, keeping a single row per CDR3 protein. The sample consists of 780,000 or so distinct CDR3 sequences, approximately 15% of them appearing once. At least ten counts were recorded for this clonotype. The antigen is undetermined. The rearrangement links TRBV7-9 to TRBJ2-7; D unclear. The receptor's source is a male patient younger than 18 who had a stem cell transplant for acute lymphoblastic leukemia, so the T cells may come from the graft donor. Sequenced material: PBMCs, mostly from graft donor cells, taken 360 days after TCRalphabeta/CD19-depleted stem cell transplant. This chain's CDR3 is CASSRADEQYF. CDR3 DNA: TGTGCCAGCAGCCGAGCCGACGAGCAGTACTTC.